Each of the 3 T cell receptor beta chains below was sequenced from the same sample in a study of control samples from healthy donors and cancer patients (dated by TCRdb to about 2020). The library was obtained by the immunoSEQ multiplex PCR assay. Imported from immuneACCESS, the table was reduced by TCRdb to in-frame sequences with V and J called. These copies leave out some clones; in studies compared against another copy, an unresolved V gene accounts for under half, and the cause of the remainder is not known. The sample table shows tens of thousands of clones, and over 65% are seen once. The ten largest account for less than 15% of the sample. The sequenced sample consisted of blood. The receptors derive from a man between 45 and 60 years old in good health.

The CDR3 DNA reads as TGTGCCAGCAGCTTCGCCGAGGGGAGGGGCTACACCTTC. Its protein product is CASSFAEGRGYTF. The J gene is TRBJ1-2, the V gene TRBV7-9, with D possibly TRBD1 on 5 matching bases. The germline V and J ends were trimmed by 3 bases and 8 bases, with 13 bases remaining between them. Germline CDR1 is SEHNR and CDR2 is FQNEAQ (reference sequence). This CDR3 contains 13 residues.

The chain uses TRBV25-1 and TRBJ2-5; possibly TRBD1 for D (6 bases). V lost 5 bases and J lost 4, with 14 bases in between. This CDR3 is built from 14 residues. CDR1 is MGHDK, CDR2 SYGVNS, per germline. CDR3 sequence reads: CASSPRQGRETQYF. DNA for the CDR3: TGTGCCAGCAGTCCCCGGCAGGGGAGAGAGACCCAGTACTTC.

This chain joins TRBV24-1 and TRBJ2-2; a possible D gene is TRBD2 (6 bases). This CDR3 has 12 residues. Germline V gives CDR1 KGHDR, CDR2 SFDVKD. Trimming removed 11 bases at V and 5 bases at J, with 11 bases between. The CDR3 protein is CASDGGTGELFF. CDR3 coding DNA: TGTGCCAGCGACGGGGGAACCGGGGAGCTGTTTTTT.